These T cell receptor beta chains were read from a single sample in a study of blood T cell repertoires in COVID-19. Assay: immunoSEQ multiplex PCR; the TCRdb copy retains only in-frame clones and omits some. Of just over 150,000 clones in the sample, approximately 92% were seen once. Sequencing input: peripheral blood. These receptor sequences come from a woman aged 45-59 years with acute or convalescent COVID-19. Both conserved end residues are part of each CDR3.

CDR3,J,V
CASSLLAAGSPLHF,TRBJ1-6,TRBV7-3
CASSQGGVRGSEAFF,TRBJ1-1,TRBV3-1/TRBV3-2
CAITPGPPTEAFF,TRBJ1-1,TRBV10-3
CASRLEPFNSPLHF,TRBJ1-6,TRBV27
CASSKEGKANSGNTIYF,TRBJ1-3,TRBV21-1
CVSSQPSDEQFF,TRBJ2-1,TRBV4-1
CASSFNLGQGKGYTF,TRBJ1-2,TRBV28
CATTKEGNTGELFF,TRBJ2-2,TRBV10-3
CASSWGDYGYTF,TRBJ1-2,TRBV28
CASSLRGTSPLHF,TRBJ1-6,TRBV7-8
CASSPPGTYNEQFF,TRBJ2-1,TRBV7-2
CASTRDRGQPQHF,TRBJ1-5,TRBV19
CASSEAPPSLLRQRQETQYF,TRBJ2-5,TRBV2
CASSEPGQGSSAEAFF,TRBJ1-1,TRBV6-1
CASSLMAGQGMAFF,TRBJ1-1,TRBV7-2
CASSEFGDRISEKLFF,TRBJ1-4,TRBV6-1
CASGAGQVQAGELFF,TRBJ2-2,TRBV7-3
CASSRGGILASGNTIYF,TRBJ1-3,TRBV5-4
CASSLAVEQPQHF,TRBJ1-5,TRBV7-2
CAWTPGGDGVTEAFF,TRBJ1-1,TRBV30
CSVELYGETQYF,TRBJ2-5,TRBV29-1
CASSVAGANTGELFF,TRBJ2-2,TRBV10-2
CASSGISGGYNEQFF,TRBJ2-1,TRBV10-1
CAISESGTGANYGYTF,TRBJ1-2,TRBV10-3
CASNIGGGTQYF,TRBJ2-3,TRBV12-3/TRBV12-4
CASSQVRDSEAFF,TRBJ1-1,TRBV3-1/TRBV3-2
CATSGQPAGNTIYF,TRBJ1-3,TRBV6-5
CASSYSGGRPYEQYF,TRBJ2-7,TRBV6-5
CATSPGGLDIQYF,TRBJ2-4,TRBV24-1
CASSLSGTSSYEQYF,TRBJ2-7,TRBV28
CASSSTGASNQPQHF,TRBJ1-5,TRBV28
CASNEFKGAPTEAFF,TRBJ1-1,TRBV4-1
CASSYFGTATEAFF,TRBJ1-1,TRBV6-6
CASSYSALALQETQYF,TRBJ2-5,TRBV6-5
CASSLRQGGGYTF,TRBJ1-2,TRBV7-3
CASSLVQVSKNIQYF,TRBJ2-4,TRBV11-2
CASSPGQSVGTEAFF,TRBJ1-1,TRBV5-1
CASSPSYSSNQPQHF,TRBJ1-5,TRBV7-9
CASSMDWTNYGYTF,TRBJ1-2,TRBV19
CASSEAPGQGLLPQHF,TRBJ1-5,TRBV2
CAINGQIANYGYTF,TRBJ1-2,TRBV28
CASSPSTSGRNEQYF,TRBJ2-7,TRBV27
CASKLIGGGAQEQFF,TRBJ2-1,TRBV7-2
CASSGLPGVGEQFF,TRBJ2-1,TRBV2
CATSEGGPRAFF,TRBJ1-1,TRBV24-1
CASSLREEAYNEQFF,TRBJ2-1,TRBV7-9
CASSEAGINQPQHF,TRBJ1-5,TRBV6-1
CASSPSTVTTDTQYF,TRBJ2-3,TRBV18
CASSRGAGETQYF,TRBJ2-5,TRBV27
CASSRLAGERNEQFF,TRBJ2-1,TRBV7-3
CASSFFGGNEQYF,TRBJ2-7,TRBV27
CASRQVRNTEAFF,TRBJ1-1,TRBV6-5
CATSDNTMYGYTF,TRBJ1-2,TRBV24-1
CASRGGSSYNEQFF,TRBJ2-1,TRBV2
CASSFYGSASEQFF,TRBJ2-1,TRBV7-8
CAWITGGAVTEAFF,TRBJ1-1,TRBV30
CASSQGQGAVGGRGEKLFF,TRBJ1-4,TRBV4-1
CASSLWLSGTGVEQYF,TRBJ2-7,TRBV7-4
CASREGTSDEQFF,TRBJ2-1,TRBV9